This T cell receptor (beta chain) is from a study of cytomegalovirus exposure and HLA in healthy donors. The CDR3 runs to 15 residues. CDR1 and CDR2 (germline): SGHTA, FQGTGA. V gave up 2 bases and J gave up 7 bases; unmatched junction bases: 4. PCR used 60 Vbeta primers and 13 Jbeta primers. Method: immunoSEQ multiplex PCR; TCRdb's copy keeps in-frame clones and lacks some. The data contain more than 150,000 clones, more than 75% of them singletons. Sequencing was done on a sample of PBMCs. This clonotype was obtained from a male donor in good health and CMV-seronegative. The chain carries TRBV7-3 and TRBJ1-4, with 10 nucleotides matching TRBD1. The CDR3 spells CASSLVGQGGEKLFF. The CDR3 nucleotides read TGTGCCAGCAGCTTAGTCGGACAGGGGGGTGAAAAACTGTTTTTT. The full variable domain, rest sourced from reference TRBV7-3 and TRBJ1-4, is GAGVSQTPSNKVTEKGKYVELRCDPISGHTALYWYRQSLGQGPEFLIYFQGTGAADDSGLPNDRFFAVRPEGSVSTLKIQRTERGDSAVYLCASSLVGQGGEKLFFGSGTQLSVL.